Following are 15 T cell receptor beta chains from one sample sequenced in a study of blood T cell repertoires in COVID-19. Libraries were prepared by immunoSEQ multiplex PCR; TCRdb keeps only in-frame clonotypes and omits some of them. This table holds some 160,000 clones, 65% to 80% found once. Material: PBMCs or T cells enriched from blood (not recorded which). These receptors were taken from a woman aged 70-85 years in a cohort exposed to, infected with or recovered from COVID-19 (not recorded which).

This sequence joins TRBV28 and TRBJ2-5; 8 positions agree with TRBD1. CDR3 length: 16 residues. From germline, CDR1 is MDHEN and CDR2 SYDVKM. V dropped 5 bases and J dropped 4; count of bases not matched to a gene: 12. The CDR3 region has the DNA TGTGCCAGCAGTCGAAGCTCGGCAGGGGGCGTAGAGACCCAGTACTTC. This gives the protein CASSRSSAGGVETQYF. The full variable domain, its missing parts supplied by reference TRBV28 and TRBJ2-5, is DVKVTQSSRYLVKRTGEKVFLECVQDMDHENMFWYRQDPGLGLRLIYFSYDVKMKEKGDIPEGYSVSREKKERFSLILESASTNQTSMYLCASSRSSAGGVETQYFGPGTRLLVL.

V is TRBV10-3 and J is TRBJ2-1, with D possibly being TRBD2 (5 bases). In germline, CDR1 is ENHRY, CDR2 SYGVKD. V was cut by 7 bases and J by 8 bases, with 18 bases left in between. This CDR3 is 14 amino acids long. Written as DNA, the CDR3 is TGTGCCATCACCCCAGCGGACCGTCGGGATGAGCAGTTCTTC. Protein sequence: CAITPADRRDEQFF.

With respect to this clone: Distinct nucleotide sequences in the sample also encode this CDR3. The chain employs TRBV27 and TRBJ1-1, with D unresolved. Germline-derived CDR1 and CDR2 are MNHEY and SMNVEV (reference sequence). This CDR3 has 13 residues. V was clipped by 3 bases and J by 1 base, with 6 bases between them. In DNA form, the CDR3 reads TGTGCCAGCAGTTTTTCAGGGAACACTGAAGCTTTCTTT. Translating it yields CASSFSGNTEAFF.

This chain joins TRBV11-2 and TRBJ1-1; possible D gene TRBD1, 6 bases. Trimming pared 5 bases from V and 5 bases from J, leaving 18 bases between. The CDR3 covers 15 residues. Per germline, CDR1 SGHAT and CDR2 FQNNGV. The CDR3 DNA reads TGTGCCAGCAGCGCTCTACAGGGAGACCTAACTGAAGCTTTCTTT. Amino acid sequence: CASSALQGDLTEAFF.

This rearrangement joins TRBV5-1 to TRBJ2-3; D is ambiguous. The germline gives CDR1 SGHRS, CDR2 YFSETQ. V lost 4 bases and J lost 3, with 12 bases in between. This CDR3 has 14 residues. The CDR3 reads CASSQEPRTDTQYF. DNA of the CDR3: TGCGCCAGCAGCCAAGAACCGAGAACAGATACGCAGTATTTT.

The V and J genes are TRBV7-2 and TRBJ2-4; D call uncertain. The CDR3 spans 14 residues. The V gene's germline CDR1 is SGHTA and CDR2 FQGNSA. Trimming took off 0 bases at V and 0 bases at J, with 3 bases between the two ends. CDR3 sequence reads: CASSLAIAKNIQYF. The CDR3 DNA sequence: TGTGCCAGCAGCTTAGCTATAGCCAAAAACATTCAGTACTTC.

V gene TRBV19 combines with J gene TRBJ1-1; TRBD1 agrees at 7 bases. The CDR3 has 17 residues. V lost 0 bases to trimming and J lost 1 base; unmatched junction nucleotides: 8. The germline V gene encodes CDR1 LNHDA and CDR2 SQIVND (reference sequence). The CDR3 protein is CASSIDDLTGPNTEAFF. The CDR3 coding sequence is TGTGCCAGTAGTATAGACGACTTGACAGGGCCGAACACTGAAGCTTTCTTT. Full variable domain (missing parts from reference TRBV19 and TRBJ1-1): DGGITQSPKYLFRKEGQNVTLSCEQNLNHDAMYWYRQDPGQGLRLIYYSQIVNDFQKGDIAEGYSVSREKKESFPLTVTSAQKNPTAFYLCASSIDDLTGPNTEAFFGQGTRLTVV.

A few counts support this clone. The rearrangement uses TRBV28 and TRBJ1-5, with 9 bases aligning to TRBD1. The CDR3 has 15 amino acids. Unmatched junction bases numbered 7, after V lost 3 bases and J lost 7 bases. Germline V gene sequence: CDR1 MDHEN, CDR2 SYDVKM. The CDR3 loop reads CASSFGQGSLQPQHF. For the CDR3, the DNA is TGTGCCAGCAGTTTCGGACAGGGGAGCTTACAGCCCCAGCATTTT.

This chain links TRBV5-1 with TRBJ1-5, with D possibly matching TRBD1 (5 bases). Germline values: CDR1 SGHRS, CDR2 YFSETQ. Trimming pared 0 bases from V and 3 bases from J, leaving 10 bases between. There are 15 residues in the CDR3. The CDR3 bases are TGCGCCAGCAGCTTGGTTGGGGCGGACAATCAGCCCCAGCATTTT. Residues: CASSLVGADNQPQHF.

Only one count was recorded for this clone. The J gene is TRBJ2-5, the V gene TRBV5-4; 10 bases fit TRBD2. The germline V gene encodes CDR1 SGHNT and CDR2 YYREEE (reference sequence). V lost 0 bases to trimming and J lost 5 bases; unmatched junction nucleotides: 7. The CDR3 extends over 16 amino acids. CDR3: CASSLAELAGVETQYF. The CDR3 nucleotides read TGTGCCAGCAGCTTGGCTGAGCTAGCGGGAGTGGAGACCCAGTACTTC.

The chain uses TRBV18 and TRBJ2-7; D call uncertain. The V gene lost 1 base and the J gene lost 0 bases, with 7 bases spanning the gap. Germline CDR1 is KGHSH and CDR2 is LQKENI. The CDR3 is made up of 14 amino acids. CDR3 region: CASSPRRSSYEQYF. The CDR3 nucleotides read TGTGCCAGCTCACCACGGCGGAGCTCCTACGAGCAGTACTTC.

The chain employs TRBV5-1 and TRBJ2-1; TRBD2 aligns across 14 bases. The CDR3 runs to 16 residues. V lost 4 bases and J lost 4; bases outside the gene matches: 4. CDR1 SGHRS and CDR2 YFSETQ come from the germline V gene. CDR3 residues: CASSRLAGGLYNEQFF. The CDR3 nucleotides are TGCGCCAGCAGCAGACTAGCGGGAGGGTTATACAATGAGCAGTTCTTC.

CDR3 protein: CASSLEASGTGELFF. The DNA for the CDR3 is TGCGCCAGCAGCTTGGAGGCTAGCGGCACCGGGGAGCTGTTTTTT. The chain recombines TRBV5-1 with TRBJ2-2; 7 bases line up with TRBD2. Germline V CDR1 and CDR2: SGHRS, YFSETQ. V lost 0 bases and J lost 4; bases outside the gene matches: 3. CDR3 length: 15 amino acids.

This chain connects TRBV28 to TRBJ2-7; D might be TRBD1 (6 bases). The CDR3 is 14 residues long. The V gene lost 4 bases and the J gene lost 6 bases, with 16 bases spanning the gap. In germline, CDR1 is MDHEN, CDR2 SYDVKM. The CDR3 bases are TGTGCCAGCAGTTCTGGACAGTCACCCGGCGAGCAGTACTTC. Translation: CASSSGQSPGEQYF.

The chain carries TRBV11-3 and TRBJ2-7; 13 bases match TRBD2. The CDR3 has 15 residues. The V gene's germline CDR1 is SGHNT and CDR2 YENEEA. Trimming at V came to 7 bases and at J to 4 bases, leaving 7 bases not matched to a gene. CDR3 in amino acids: CASNSGTSGAYEQYF. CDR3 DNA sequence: TGTGCCAGCAACTCCGGGACTAGCGGGGCTTACGAGCAGTACTTC.